One sample yielded the 8 T cell receptor beta chains listed below, sequenced in a study of tumor-infiltrating lymphocytes in primary liver carcinoma. The investigators made TCR beta cDNA from about 0.45 ug total RNA, using a constant-region primer. A slightly modified ARM-PCR protocol with three nested multiplex PCR rounds produced these TCR beta libraries. For around 9 cycles apiece, the opening two PCR rounds ran with TRBV1-TRBV30 forward primers and a C-beta reverse primer. TCRdb re-derived calls from the multiplex PCR reads in MiXCR, one entry per CDR3 protein. Altogether 310,000 or so distinct CDR3 sequences are present, approximately 54% being singletons, with the ten largest covering about 15%. The authors took blood RNA from unsorted whole blood and also extracted germline DNA. Source material: peripheral blood. These receptors were collected from a woman aged 25 to 39 with primary liver carcinoma and hepatitis B virus infection.

Details on this clonotype: The junction and the germline gene differ at one end; a read error may be behind it. The chain links TRBV6-5 to TRBJ2-7; D might be TRBD1 (5 bases). The CDR3 runs 15 residues. Germline CDR1 is MNHEY and CDR2 is SVGAGI. The CDR3 DNA follows: TGTGCTAGCAGTTATCGCCCGACAGAGCGAAGTGAGCAGTACTTC. Translation gives CASSYRPTERSEQYF.

The gene calls are TRBV4-2 and TRBJ2-1; possibly TRBD2 for D (5 bases). V gave up 3 bases and J gave up 5 bases, with 14 bases separating them. Germline V lookup: CDR1 LGHNA, CDR2 YNFKEQ. The CDR3 is 15 amino acids. In DNA, the CDR3 is TGTGCCAGCAGCCAGGCTAGGCTAGCCGACAATGAGCAGTTCTTC. The encoded protein is CASSQARLADNEQFF.

The chain combines TRBV4-3 with TRBJ2-5; D is perhaps TRBD1 or TRBD2 (5 bases each). Germline V gene data show CDR1 as LGHNA and CDR2 as YSLEER. The CDR3 is 14 residues long. Between the trimmed V and J ends, which lost 4 bases and 2 bases, there was a span of 11 bases. DNA of the CDR3: TGCGCCAGCAGCCCGGAGAGGGGACAAGAGACCCAGTACTTC. The encoded protein is CASSPERGQETQYF.

With regard to this clonotype: At one end the junction does not follow the germline gene, possibly because of a read error. This chain links TRBV7-8 with TRBJ2-3; maybe TRBD2 (5 bases). The CDR3 sequence is 16 residues long. The germline CDR1 and CDR2 sequences are SGHVS and FQNEAQ. The CDR3 loop reads CASSSLKDGSTDTQCF. In DNA form, the CDR3 reads TGTGCCAGCAGCTCTCTTAAGGATGGGAGCACAGATACGCAGTGTTTT.

This clonotype was seen a few times. This may stem from a read error, because a much larger clone lies one nucleotide away. The CDR3 DNA follows: TGTGCCAGCAGACAAACTAGGGGGACTAGCGATAACACAGATACGCAGTATTTT. This encodes CASRQTRGTSDNTDTQYF. The J gene is TRBJ2-3, the V gene TRBV11-3; 10 nucleotides line up with TRBD2. The J segment lost 2 bases and the V segment lost 6 bases, leaving 14 bases of the junction unmatched. CDR3 size: 18 residues. Germline V gene lookup returns CDR1 SGHNT and CDR2 YENEEA.

The chain joins TRBV20-1 to TRBJ2-4, with a possible D match to TRBD1 (6 bases). Germline V CDR1 and CDR2: DFQATT, SNEGSKA (reference sequence). The CDR3 length is 15 residues. Trimming left V 5 bases short and J 3 bases short, with 17 bases between. The CDR3 nucleotides are TGCAGTGCTCATGGAACAGGGATTGGCAAAAACATTCAGTACTTC. This sequence encodes CSAHGTGIGKNIQYF.

As regards this clonotype: A read error may explain this, as a much larger clone is one base away. The chain has TRBV13 and TRBJ2-5, with D tentatively TRBD2 (5 bases). Germline V gene data show CDR1 as PRHDT and CDR2 as FYEKMQ (reference sequence). The CDR3 length is 15 residues. V lost 0 bases to trimming and J lost 6 bases, with 14 bases between them. The CDR3 loop reads CASSLGSESLKTQYF. In DNA, the CDR3 is TGTGCCAGCAGCTTAGGTAGCGAGAGTTTAAAGACCCAGTACTTC.

A remark on this clonotype: One end of the junction varies from germline; a read error may be responsible. V is TRBV6-2 or TRBV6-3 and J is TRBJ2-6; D gene uncertain. This CDR3 comprises 14 residues. The germline gives CDR1 MNHEY, CDR2 SVGEGT. The chain's CDR3 is CACSEVSGANVLTF. The CDR3 DNA is TGTGCCTGCAGTGAGGTATCCGGGGCCAACGTCCTGACTTTC.